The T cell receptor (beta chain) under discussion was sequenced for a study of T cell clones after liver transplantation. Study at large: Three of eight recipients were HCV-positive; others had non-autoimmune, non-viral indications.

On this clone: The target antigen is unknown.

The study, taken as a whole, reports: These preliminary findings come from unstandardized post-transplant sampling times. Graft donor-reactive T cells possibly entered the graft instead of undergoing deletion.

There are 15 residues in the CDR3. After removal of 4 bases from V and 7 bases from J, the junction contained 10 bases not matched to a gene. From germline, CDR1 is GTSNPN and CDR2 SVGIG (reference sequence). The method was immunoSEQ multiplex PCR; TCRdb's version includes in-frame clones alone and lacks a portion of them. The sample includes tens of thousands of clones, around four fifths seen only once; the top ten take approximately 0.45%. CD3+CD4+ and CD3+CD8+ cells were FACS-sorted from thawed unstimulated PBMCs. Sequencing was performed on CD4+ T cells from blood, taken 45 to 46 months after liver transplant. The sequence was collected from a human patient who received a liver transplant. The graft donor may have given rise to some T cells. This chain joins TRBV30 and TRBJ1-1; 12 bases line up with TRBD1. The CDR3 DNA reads TGTGCCTGGACGCCAAGCGGGACAGGGGGCATTGAAGCTTTCTTT. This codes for CAWTPSGTGGIEAFF.